Presented here are 4 T cell receptor beta chains from one specimen sequenced in a study of blood T cells in healthy people across ages. The second PCR ran about 6 to 11 cycles with a sample-barcoded 5' primer and J-beta primers. MiXCR was run by TCRdb on the 5' RACE reads, yielding one entry per CDR3 protein. The sample has more than 650,000 distinct CDR3 sequences, 40% to 65% seen once. The source material was blood. These TCRs come from a man older than 75 in good health.

The V call is TRBV24-1, the J call TRBJ2-1; weak D call: TRBD2 (6 bases). The germline V gene has CDR1 KGHDR and CDR2 SFDVKD. V lost 2 bases, J lost 5 bases, and 15 bases lay in between. This CDR3 has 16 amino acids. Here the CDR3 DNA reads TGTGCCACCAGTGATTCGGGACTTCGAAGTGACAATGAGCAGTTCTTC. Residues: CATSDSGLRSDNEQFF.

The chain joins TRBV25-1 to TRBJ2-7; D is undetermined. This CDR3 is 13 amino acids long. The germline V gene has CDR1 MGHDK and CDR2 SYGVNS. V gave up 0 bases and J gave up 7 bases, with 10 bases separating them. In DNA form, the CDR3 reads TGTGCCAGCAGTGAATACGGGTCGCGTGAGCAGTACTTC. Amino acids: CASSEYGSREQYF.

The chain recombines TRBV21-1 with TRBJ2-4; the D segment call TRBD1 is taken from the table without a DNA check. Near its end, the DNA agrees better with TRBJ2-7, so the J call may be wrong. TRBV21-1 corresponds to a pseudogene. This CDR3 is built from 15 residues. CDR3 nucleotides: TGTGCCAGCAGCAACCGGGACAGCACATCCTACGAGCAGTACTTC. Translating gives CASSNRDSTSYEQYF.

The chain recombines TRBV12-3 or TRBV12-4 with TRBJ1-4, with TRBD1 as a possible D gene (6 bases). CDR3 length: 16 amino acids. V lost 8 bases and J lost 5, with 21 bases in between. The DNA for the CDR3 is TGTGCCAGCCTTTCCGGTCAGGGGAAAGGGAATGAAAAACTGTTTTTT. Encoded protein: CASLSGQGKGNEKLFF.